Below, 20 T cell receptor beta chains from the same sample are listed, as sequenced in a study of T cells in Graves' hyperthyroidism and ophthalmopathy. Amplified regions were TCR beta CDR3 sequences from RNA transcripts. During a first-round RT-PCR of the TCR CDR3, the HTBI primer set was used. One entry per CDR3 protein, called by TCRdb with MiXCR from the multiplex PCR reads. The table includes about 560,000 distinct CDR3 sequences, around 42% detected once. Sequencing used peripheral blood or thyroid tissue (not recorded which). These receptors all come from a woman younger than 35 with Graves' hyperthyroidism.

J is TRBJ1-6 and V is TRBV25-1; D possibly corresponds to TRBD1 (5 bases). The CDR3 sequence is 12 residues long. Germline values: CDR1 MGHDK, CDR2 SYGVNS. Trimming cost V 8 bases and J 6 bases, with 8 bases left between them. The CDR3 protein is CASGAGNSPLHF. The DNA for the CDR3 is TGTGCCAGCGGGGCCGGTAATTCACCCCTCCACTTT.

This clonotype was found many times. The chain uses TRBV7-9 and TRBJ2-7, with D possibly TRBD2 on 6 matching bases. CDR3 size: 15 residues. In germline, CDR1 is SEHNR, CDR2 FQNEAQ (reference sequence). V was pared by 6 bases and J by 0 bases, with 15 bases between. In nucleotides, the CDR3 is TGTGCCAGCAGTTCACGGGACTTGAGCTCCTACGAGCAGTACTTC. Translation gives CASSSRDLSSYEQYF.

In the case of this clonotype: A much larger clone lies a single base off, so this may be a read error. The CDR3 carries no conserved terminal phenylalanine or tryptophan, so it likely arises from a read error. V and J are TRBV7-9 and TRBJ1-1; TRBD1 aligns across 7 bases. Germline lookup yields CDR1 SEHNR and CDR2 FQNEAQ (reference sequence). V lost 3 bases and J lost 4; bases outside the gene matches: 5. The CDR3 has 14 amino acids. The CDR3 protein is CASSFPQGSTEAFL. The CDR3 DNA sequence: TGTGCCAGCAGCTTCCCACAGGGGAGCACTGAAGCTTTCCTT.

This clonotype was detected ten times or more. CDR3 sequence (DNA): TGTGCCAGCAGTCACACCGGGACACCTTACACCGGGGAGCTGTTTTTT. The encoded protein is CASSHTGTPYTGELFF. V usage is TRBV7-9 and J usage is TRBJ2-2, with a tentative D call TRBD1 (6 bases). CDR1 is SEHNR and CDR2 is FQNEAQ in the germline V gene (reference sequence). The ends were cut back, 6 bases at V and 3 bases at J, with 17 bases in the middle. CDR3 length: 16 amino acids.

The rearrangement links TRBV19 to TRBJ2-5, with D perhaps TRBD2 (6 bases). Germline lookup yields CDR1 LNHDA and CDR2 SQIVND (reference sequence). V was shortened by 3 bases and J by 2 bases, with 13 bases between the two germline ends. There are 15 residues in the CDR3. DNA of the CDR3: TGTGCCAGTAGTATGGGGGAGGAGAGGCAAGAGACCCAGTACTTC. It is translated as CASSMGEERQETQYF. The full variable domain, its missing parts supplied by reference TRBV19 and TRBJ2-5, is DGGITQSPKYLFRKEGQNVTLSCEQNLNHDAMYWYRQDPGQGLRLIYYSQIVNDFQKGDIAEGYSVSREKKESFPLTVTSAQKNPTAFYLCASSMGEERQETQYFGPGTRLLVL.

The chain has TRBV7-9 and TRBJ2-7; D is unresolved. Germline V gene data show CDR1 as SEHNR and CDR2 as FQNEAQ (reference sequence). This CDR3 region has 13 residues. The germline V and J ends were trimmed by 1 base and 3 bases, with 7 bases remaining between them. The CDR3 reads CASSLEMFYEQYF. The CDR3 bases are TGTGCCAGCAGCTTAGAGATGTTCTACGAGCAGTACTTC. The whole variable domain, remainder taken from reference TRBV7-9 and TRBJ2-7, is DTGVSQNPRHKITKRGQNVTFRCDPISEHNRLYWYRQTLGQGPEFLTYFQNEAQLEKSRLLSDRFSAERPKGSFSTLEIQRTEQGDSAMYLCASSLEMFYEQYFGPGTRLTVT.

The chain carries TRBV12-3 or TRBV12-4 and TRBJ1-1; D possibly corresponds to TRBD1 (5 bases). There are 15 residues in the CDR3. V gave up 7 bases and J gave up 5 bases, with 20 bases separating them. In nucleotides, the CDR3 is TGTGCCAGCAATATAGCAGGGTCGGGAGGGACTGAAGCTTTCTTT. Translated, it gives CASNIAGSGGTEAFF.

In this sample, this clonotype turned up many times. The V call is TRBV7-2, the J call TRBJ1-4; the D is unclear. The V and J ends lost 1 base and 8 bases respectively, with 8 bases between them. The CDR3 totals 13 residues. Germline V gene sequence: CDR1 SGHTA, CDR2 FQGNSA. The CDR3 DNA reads TGTGCCAGCAGCTTAGGAAGGGAGGAAAAACTGTTTTTT. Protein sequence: CASSLGREEKLFF.

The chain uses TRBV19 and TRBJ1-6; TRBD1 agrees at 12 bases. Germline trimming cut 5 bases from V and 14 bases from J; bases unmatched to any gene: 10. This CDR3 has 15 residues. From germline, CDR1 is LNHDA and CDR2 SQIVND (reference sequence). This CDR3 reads CASSALRDRGLTLHF. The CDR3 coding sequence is TGTGCCAGTAGTGCCCTTCGGGACAGGGGGCTCACCCTCCACTTT.

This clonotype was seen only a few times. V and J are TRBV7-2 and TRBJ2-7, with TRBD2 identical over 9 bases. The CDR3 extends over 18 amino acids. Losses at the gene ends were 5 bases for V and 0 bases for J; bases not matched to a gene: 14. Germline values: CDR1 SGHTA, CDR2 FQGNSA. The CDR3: CASSPQGASGKSSYEQYF. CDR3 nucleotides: TGTGCCAGCAGCCCCCAAGGAGCTAGCGGGAAGAGCTCCTACGAGCAGTACTTC.

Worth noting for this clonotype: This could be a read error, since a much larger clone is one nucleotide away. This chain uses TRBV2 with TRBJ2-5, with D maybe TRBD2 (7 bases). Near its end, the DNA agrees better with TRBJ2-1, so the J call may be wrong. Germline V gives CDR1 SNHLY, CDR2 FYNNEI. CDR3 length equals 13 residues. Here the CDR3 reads CASGGLARETQFF. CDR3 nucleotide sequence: TGTGCCAGCGGGGGGCTAGCGCGGGAGACCCAGTTCTTC.

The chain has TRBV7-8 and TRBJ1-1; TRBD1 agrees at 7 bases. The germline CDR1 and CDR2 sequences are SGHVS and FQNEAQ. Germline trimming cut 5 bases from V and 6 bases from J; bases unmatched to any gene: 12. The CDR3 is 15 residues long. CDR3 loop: CASSPLQGGIAEAFF. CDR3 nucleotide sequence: TGTGCCAGCAGCCCACTCCAGGGGGGGATTGCTGAAGCTTTCTTT.

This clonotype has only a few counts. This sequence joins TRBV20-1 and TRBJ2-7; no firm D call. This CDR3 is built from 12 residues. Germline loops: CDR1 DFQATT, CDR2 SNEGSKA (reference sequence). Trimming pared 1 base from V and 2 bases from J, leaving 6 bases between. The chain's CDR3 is CSARVYTYEQYF. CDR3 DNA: TGCAGTGCTAGAGTCTACACCTACGAGCAGTACTTC.

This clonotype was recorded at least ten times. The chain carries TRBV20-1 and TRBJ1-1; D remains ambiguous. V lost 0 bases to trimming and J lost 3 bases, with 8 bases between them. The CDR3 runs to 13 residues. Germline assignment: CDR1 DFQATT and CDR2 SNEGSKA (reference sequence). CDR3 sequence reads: CSARDTRDTEAFF. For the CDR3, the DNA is TGCAGTGCTAGAGATACGAGGGACACTGAAGCTTTCTTT.

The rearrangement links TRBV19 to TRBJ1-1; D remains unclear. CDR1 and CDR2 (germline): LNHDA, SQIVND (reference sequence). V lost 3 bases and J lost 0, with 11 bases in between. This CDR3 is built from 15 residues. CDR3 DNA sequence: TGTGCCAGTAGTATTCGGGCACAAGTGAACACTGAAGCTTTCTTT. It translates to CASSIRAQVNTEAFF.

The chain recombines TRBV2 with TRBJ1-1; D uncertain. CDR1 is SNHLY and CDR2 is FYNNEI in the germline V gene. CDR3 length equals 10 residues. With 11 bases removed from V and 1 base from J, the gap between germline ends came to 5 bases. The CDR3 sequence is CAPPNTEAFF. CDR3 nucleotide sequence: TGTGCCCCACCGAACACTGAAGCTTTCTTT.

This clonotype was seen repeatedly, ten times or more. CDR3 amino acids: CASSESLAGVNEQYF. CDR3 DNA: TGTGCCAGCAGTGAATCTCTAGCGGGAGTAAACGAGCAGTACTTC. The V call is TRBV25-1, the J call TRBJ2-7, with 10 bases aligning to TRBD2. The CDR3 spans 15 residues. Germline V gene sequence: CDR1 MGHDK, CDR2 SYGVNS. V shed 1 base, J shed 5 bases, and the junction held 5 bases outside the gene matches.

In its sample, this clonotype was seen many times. CDR3 DNA: TGCAGCGTTGCGGGGGCCCAGAGCCAAGAGACCCAGTACTTC. Residues: CSVAGAQSQETQYF. This rearrangement joins TRBV29-1 to TRBJ2-5, with D perhaps being TRBD1 or TRBD2 (6 bases each). The V gene lost 4 bases and the J gene lost 1 base, with 13 bases spanning the gap. The CDR3 is made up of 14 amino acids. Per the germline V gene, CDR1 is SQVTM and CDR2 is ANQGSEA.

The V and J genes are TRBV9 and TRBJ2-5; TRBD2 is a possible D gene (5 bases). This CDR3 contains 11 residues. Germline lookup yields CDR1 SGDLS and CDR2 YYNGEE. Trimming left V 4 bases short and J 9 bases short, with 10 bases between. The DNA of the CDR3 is TGTGCCAGCAGCCGGAGCGGATCCCAGTACTTC. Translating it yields CASSRSGSQYF. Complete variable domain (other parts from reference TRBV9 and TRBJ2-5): DSGVTQTPKHLITATGQRVTLRCSPRSGDLSVYWYQQSLDQGLQFLIQYYNGEERAKGNILERFSAQQFPDLHSELNLSSLELGDSALYFCASSRSGSQYFGPGTRLLVL.

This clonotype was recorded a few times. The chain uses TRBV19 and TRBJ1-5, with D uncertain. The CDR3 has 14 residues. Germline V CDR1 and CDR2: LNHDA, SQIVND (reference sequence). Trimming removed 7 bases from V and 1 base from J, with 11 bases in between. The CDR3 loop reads CASTGSVSNQPQHF. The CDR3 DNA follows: TGTGCCAGTACGGGGTCAGTGAGCAATCAGCCCCAGCATTTT.